Each of the 23 T cell receptor beta chains below was sequenced from the same sample in a study of T cell changes during pregnancy in multiple sclerosis. Produced via immunoSEQ multiplex PCR; TCRdb's table is partial and in-frame only. The sample has tens of thousands of clones; 90% are singletons. The specimen comprised CD4+ T cells from peripheral blood mononuclear cells, sampled in the third trimester of pregnancy. The origin of the receptors is a female donor with multiple sclerosis, enrolled in a pregnancy study.

The V call is TRBV5-1, the J call TRBJ1-1, with TRBD1 as a possible D gene (5 bases). V was trimmed by 0 bases and J by 0 bases, leaving 9 bases between them. The CDR3 loop spans 15 amino acids. CDR1 is SGHRS and CDR2 is YFSETQ in the germline V gene. The CDR3 DNA is TGCGCCAGCAGCTTGGAGAGCAGGGTGAACACTGAAGCTTTCTTT. Its translation is CASSLESRVNTEAFF.

The chain carries TRBV7-9 and TRBJ2-7, with TRBD2 matching 9 bases. V shed 5 bases, J shed 2 bases, and the junction held 19 bases outside the gene matches. Per the germline V gene, CDR1 is SEHNR and CDR2 is FQNEAQ (reference sequence). The CDR3 is 19 residues long. DNA for the CDR3: TGTGCCAGCAGCCCCTTCCTACACCCGACTAGCGGCCCTGCCTACGAGCAGTACTTC. Amino acids: CASSPFLHPTSGPAYEQYF. The full variable domain, in which reference TRBV7-9 and TRBJ2-7 provide the parts outside the CDR3, is DTGVSQNPRHKITKRGQNVTFRCDPISEHNRLYWYRQTLGQGPEFLTYFQNEAQLEKSRLLSDRFSAERPKGSFSTLEIQRTEQGDSAMYLCASSPFLHPTSGPAYEQYFGPGTRLTVT.

The chain couples TRBV16 to TRBJ2-3; D is unresolved. Germline CDR1 and CDR2: KGHSY and FQNENV. V lost 4 bases to trimming and J lost 7 bases, with 12 bases between them. The CDR3 is 13 amino acids. CDR3 nucleotide sequence: TGTGCCAGCAGCCCCCAACGAGGAAATACGCAGTATTTT. Protein: CASSPQRGNTQYF.

The chain employs TRBV27 and TRBJ2-7; D not resolved. CDR1 and CDR2 (germline): MNHEY, SMNVEV (reference sequence). V shed 4 bases and J shed 2 bases, with 12 bases lying between them. The CDR3 is made up of 14 amino acids. CDR3 DNA: TGTGCCAGCAGTTCCTATGACAACACCTACGAGCAGTACTTC. Residues: CASSSYDNTYEQYF.

The rearrangement joins TRBV7-9 to TRBJ1-4; tentative D call: TRBD1 (5 bases). Trimming removed 3 bases from V and 0 bases from J, with 14 bases in between. The CDR3 contains 17 residues. Germline V gives CDR1 SEHNR, CDR2 FQNEAQ (reference sequence). Written as DNA, the CDR3 is TGTGCCAGCAGCTTGGGGGGAGCCCCAGCAACTAATGAAAAACTGTTTTTT. Residues: CASSLGGAPATNEKLFF.

This chain connects TRBV7-9 to TRBJ2-1; 9 bases map to TRBD2. CDR1 is SEHNR, CDR2 FQNEAQ, per germline (reference sequence). The CDR3 spans 16 residues. J was trimmed by 6 bases and V by 3 bases; bases with no gene match: 9. DNA for the CDR3: TGTGCCAGCAGCTTTGTTCCGGGACTAGCCGGCAATGAGCAGTTCTTC. Translation gives CASSFVPGLAGNEQFF.

The chain employs TRBV2 and TRBJ2-7; no clear D gene. This CDR3 comprises 13 residues. V lost 6 bases and J lost 6, with 15 bases in between. Per the germline V gene, CDR1 is SNHLY and CDR2 is FYNNEI. CDR3 protein: CASRSPPVSEQYF. CDR3 in DNA: TGTGCCAGCAGGTCCCCTCCAGTCTCCGAGCAGTACTTC.

The CDR3, as DNA: TGTGCCAGCAGCTTGGGATTTTCCACTTCAGCTTTCTTT. Encoded protein: CASSLGFSTSAFF. The chain employs TRBV5-6 and TRBJ1-1; D unclear. The CDR3 runs 13 residues. Germline-derived CDR1 and CDR2 are SGHDT and YYEEEE. Trimming left V 0 bases short and J 10 bases short, with 13 bases between.

This sequence joins TRBV29-1 and TRBJ2-5; 7 bases agree with TRBD2. V dropped 4 bases and J dropped 5; count of bases not matched to a gene: 13. Germline CDR1 is SQVTM and CDR2 is ANQGSEA. The CDR3 loop spans 15 amino acids. CDR3 coding DNA: TGCAGCGTTGCCCCGAAAGGACTAGAAATTGAGACCCAGTACTTC. Encoded protein: CSVAPKGLEIETQYF.

The V call is TRBV7-8, the J call TRBJ2-5; D possibly corresponds to TRBD2 (6 bases). Deletions cut 8 bases from V and 8 bases from J, with 21 bases between. This CDR3 region has 14 residues. Germline V CDR1 and CDR2: SGHVS, FQNEAQ. In DNA, the CDR3 is TGTGCCAGCGATCGGAGTGGGGGGAGAGATACCCAGTACTTC. It yields the protein CASDRSGGRDTQYF.

The genes are TRBV28 and TRBJ2-7; TRBD1 agrees at 7 bases. The V and J ends lost 5 bases and 0 bases, in that order; junction bases with no gene match: 7. The CDR3 length is 15 residues. The germline V gene encodes CDR1 MDHEN and CDR2 SYDVKM. The CDR3 region is CASSNHRTGSYEQYF. The CDR3 DNA follows: TGTGCCAGCAGTAACCATAGGACAGGCTCCTACGAGCAGTACTTC.

As for this clone: Within the sample, other DNA sequences also encode this same CDR3. The rearrangement joins TRBV5-1 to TRBJ1-2; maybe TRBD1 (5 bases). The CDR3 length is 13 residues. The V gene lost 4 bases and the J gene lost 3 bases, with 10 bases spanning the gap. From germline, CDR1 is SGHRS and CDR2 YFSETQ. This CDR3 is CASSLRGDYGYTF. The CDR3 bases are TGCGCCAGCAGCCTGCGGGGCGACTATGGCTACACCTTC.

The V and J genes are TRBV2 and TRBJ1-4; D might be TRBD1 (5 bases). This CDR3 contains 16 residues. V lost 3 bases, J lost 1 base, and 12 bases lay in between. The germline V gene encodes CDR1 SNHLY and CDR2 FYNNEI. CDR3: CASSDIGQGTNEKLFF. The CDR3 DNA sequence: TGTGCCAGCAGTGATATAGGGCAGGGAACTAATGAAAAACTGTTTTTT.

The rearrangement joins TRBV19 to TRBJ1-4, with D possibly being TRBD1 (6 bases). Trimming pared 0 bases from V and 3 bases from J, leaving 8 bases between. The V gene's germline CDR1 is LNHDA and CDR2 SQIVND (reference sequence). CDR3 length equals 15 residues. CDR3 bases: TGTGCCAGTAGTATAGAGGGGGCGGCTAATGAAAAACTGTTTTTT. Encoded protein: CASSIEGAANEKLFF.

This chain joins TRBV15 and TRBJ2-5; the D is unclear. Near its end, the DNA agrees better with TRBJ2-7, so the J call may be wrong. The CDR3 is 13 residues long. Germline CDR1 LNHNV, CDR2 YYDKDF (reference sequence). CDR3 bases: TGTGCCACCAGCCACGGAGCATCCTACGAGCAGTACTTC. Its protein is CATSHGASYEQYF.

The chain joins TRBV6-1 to TRBJ1-5, with TRBD1 as a possible D gene (6 bases). Trimming stripped 2 bases from V and 4 bases from J, with 6 bases between. The CDR3 spans 13 residues. Germline V lookup: CDR1 MNHNS, CDR2 SASEGT. The CDR3 DNA follows: TGTGCCAGCAGTGAAACAGGGAATCAGCCCCAGCATTTT. It codes for CASSETGNQPQHF.

This rearrangement joins TRBV7-2 to TRBJ2-7, with D possibly being TRBD2 (5 bases). Germline V lookup: CDR1 SGHTA, CDR2 FQGNSA. Between the trimmed V and J ends, which lost 7 bases and 2 bases, there was a span of 15 bases. There are 14 residues in the CDR3. CDR3 residues: CASTPPAGPYEQYF. The CDR3 DNA is TGTGCCAGCACCCCGCCGGCGGGTCCCTACGAGCAGTACTTC.

This chain uses TRBV5-1 with TRBJ2-3, with 7 bases lining up with TRBD1. From germline, CDR1 is SGHRS and CDR2 YFSETQ. The CDR3 extends over 15 amino acids. V lost 2 bases and J lost 4; bases outside the gene matches: 7. The CDR3 is CASSLRDSLSDTQYF. CDR3 nucleotide sequence: TGCGCCAGCAGCTTACGGGACAGCCTCTCAGATACGCAGTATTTT.

The chain uses TRBV2 and TRBJ1-5; D is unclear. The V and J ends lost 6 bases and 6 bases respectively, with 12 bases between them. This CDR3 region has 13 residues. Germline values: CDR1 SNHLY, CDR2 FYNNEI. The CDR3 nucleotides are TGTGCCAGCAGGAGGAGGGTTGGTCAGCCCCAGCATTTT. Protein: CASRRRVGQPQHF.

The chain joins TRBV7-2 to TRBJ2-1; 12 nucleotides agree with TRBD2. The germline V gene encodes CDR1 SGHTA and CDR2 FQGNSA. The ends lost 5 bases at V and 5 bases at J; junction bases unmatched: 10. The CDR3 runs to 17 residues. The CDR3: CASSPTILAGGNNEQFF. CDR3 coding DNA: TGTGCCAGCAGCCCCACTATTCTAGCGGGGGGGAACAATGAGCAGTTCTTC.

The chain uses TRBV5-4 and TRBJ2-5; 8 bases map to TRBD2. Germline CDR1 and CDR2: SGHNT and YYREEE (reference sequence). The CDR3 is 18 residues long. With V trimmed by 4 bases and J by 5 bases, 19 bases remained unmatched. This CDR3 is CASSPGRAAGALGETQYF. The DNA of the CDR3 is TGTGCCAGCAGCCCCGGTCGAGCAGCGGGAGCCCTGGGGGAGACCCAGTACTTC.

The chain's CDR3 is CASSLGQLLPAKNIQYF. In DNA form, the CDR3 reads TGCGCCAGCAGCTTGGGACAGCTTCTCCCAGCCAAAAACATTCAGTACTTC. V and J are TRBV5-1 and TRBJ2-4; possible D gene TRBD1, 5 bases. CDR3 size: 17 residues. V lost 0 bases, J lost 0 bases, and 13 bases lay in between. Germline values: CDR1 SGHRS, CDR2 YFSETQ.

This chain uses TRBV5-1 with TRBJ1-2, with TRBD1 matching 8 bases. Germline loops: CDR1 SGHRS, CDR2 YFSETQ. V shed 5 bases and J 4 bases; nucleotides not matched to a gene: 7. This CDR3 is built from 14 residues. The CDR3 loop reads CASRTTGDLYGYTF. The CDR3 nucleotides are TGCGCCAGCAGGACGACAGGGGACCTCTATGGCTACACCTTC.